The 16 T cell receptor beta chains listed next were all sequenced from one sample in a study of blood T cell repertoires in COVID-19. Only in-frame clones appear in the TCRdb table, and some are missing; sequencing was by immunoSEQ multiplex PCR. Counted here are over 100,000 clones, roughly 88% occurring once; the ten biggest clones make up about 9.3%. The sequenced sample was peripheral blood. The receptors were gathered from a man aged 50-60 years with acute or convalescent COVID-19.

This clone turned up a few times. The chain joins TRBV10-1 to TRBJ1-4; 7 bases fit TRBD1. This CDR3 has 13 residues. Germline V lookup: CDR1 WNHNN, CDR2 SYGVQD (reference sequence). With V trimmed by 8 bases and J by 8 bases, 8 bases remained unmatched. CDR3 DNA sequence: TGCGCCAGCTCAGGGGGAGCGAGCGAAAAACTGTTTTTT. It yields the protein CASSGGASEKLFF.

This chain joins TRBV12-3 or TRBV12-4 and TRBJ2-2, with D unclear. The V gene lost 7 bases and the J gene lost 7 bases, with 10 bases spanning the gap. This CDR3 region has 12 residues. DNA of the CDR3: TGTGCCAGCATACCCGAACTCGGGGAGCTGTTTTTT. Translated: CASIPELGELFF.

This clone was counted a single time. Lacking the conserved final phenylalanine or tryptophan, this CDR3 likely reflects a read error. The DNA is omitted, as the CDR3 cannot be located on it reliably, and the CDR3 follows TCRdb's listing. The chain joins TRBV2 to TRBJ1-2; no DNA check was done on the table's D call, TRBD1. Germline values: CDR1 SNHLY, CDR2 FYNNEI. Counting both end residues, the CDR3 totals 10 amino acids. The CDR3 here is CATGTAFLIL.

This clone has only one observation. The chain uses TRBV5-1 and TRBJ1-6; D is undetermined. CDR1 and CDR2 from the germline V gene are SGHRS and YFSETQ. This CDR3 has 14 residues. V was shortened by 5 bases and J by 8 bases, with 14 bases between the two germline ends. Here the CDR3 reads CASSQTGSYSPLHF. CDR3 in DNA: TGCGCCAGCAGTCAGACGGGGAGTTATTCACCCCTCCACTTT.

The chain is built from TRBV28 and TRBJ2-7; weak D call: TRBD2 (5 bases). The CDR3 spans 15 residues. V was clipped by 6 bases and J by 2 bases, with 17 bases between them. CDR1 and CDR2 (germline): MDHEN, SYDVKM. In nucleotides, the CDR3 is TGTGCCAGCAGCTTTTTCGGGGTAGAAGCCTACGAGCAGTACTTC. Its protein is CASSFFGVEAYEQYF.

The gene calls are TRBV5-1 and TRBJ1-1; 7 bases line up with TRBD1. This CDR3 comprises 14 residues. J was trimmed by 9 bases and V by 0 bases; bases with no gene match: 8. Germline lookup yields CDR1 SGHRS and CDR2 YFSETQ. The CDR3 loop reads CASSLGTGEEKAFF. The CDR3 nucleotides are TGCGCCAGCAGCTTGGGTACAGGGGAAGAGAAAGCTTTCTTT.

This clone was seen at least ten times. V gene TRBV2 combines with J gene TRBJ1-5; 9 nucleotides agree with TRBD1. V trimming: 2 bases; J trimming: 9 bases; junction bases outside the gene matches: 8. Germline CDR1 SNHLY, CDR2 FYNNEI. The CDR3 is 15 amino acids. The CDR3 loop reads CASSEWDRAPGPQHF. CDR3 DNA: TGTGCCAGCAGTGAATGGGACAGGGCACCGGGGCCCCAGCATTTT. The full variable domain, with the rest looked up from reference TRBV2 and TRBJ1-5, is EPEVTQTPSHQVTQMGQEVILRCVPISNHLYFYWYRQILGQKVEFLVSFYNNEISEKSEIFDDQFSVERPDGSNFTLKIRSTKLEDSAMYFCASSEWDRAPGPQHFGDGTRLSIL.

V gene TRBV18 combines with J gene TRBJ2-2; possible D gene TRBD2, 6 bases. The CDR3 has 16 residues. The germline V and J ends were trimmed by 4 bases and 3 bases, with 15 bases remaining between them. The germline V gene has CDR1 KGHSH and CDR2 LQKENI. The CDR3 DNA follows: TGTGCCAGCTCACGAACGGGCGGCGGGGACACCGGGGAGCTGTTTTTT. Translated: CASSRTGGGDTGELFF.

This chain links TRBV9 with TRBJ1-3; a weak D match, TRBD1 (6 bases). Per germline, CDR1 SGDLS and CDR2 YYNGEE. CDR3 length equals 15 residues. V dropped 3 bases and J dropped 0 bases, with 10 bases sitting between them. The CDR3: CASSGQADSGNTIYF. The DNA of the CDR3 is TGTGCCAGCAGCGGACAGGCCGACTCTGGAAACACCATATATTTT.

V is TRBV7-2 and J is TRBJ2-5, with D perhaps TRBD2 (5 bases). The CDR3 sequence is 15 residues long. The germline gives CDR1 SGHTA, CDR2 FQGNSA. V lost 0 bases and J lost 1, with 9 bases in between. CDR3 nucleotides: TGTGCCAGCAGCTTAGCTGGTAGCGCCCAAGAGACCCAGTACTTC. Translating gives CASSLAGSAQETQYF.

V is TRBV9 and J is TRBJ1-5; D call uncertain. Trimming stripped 2 bases from V and 4 bases from J, with 7 bases between. CDR1 is SGDLS, CDR2 YYNGEE, per germline. This CDR3 has 13 amino acids. The DNA for the CDR3 is TGTGCCAGCAGCGTGGGCGCGAATCAGCCCCAGCATTTT. It yields the protein CASSVGANQPQHF.

This chain links TRBV11-2 with TRBJ2-1; TRBD2 aligns across 7 bases. The CDR3 is made up of 14 amino acids. From germline, CDR1 is SGHAT and CDR2 FQNNGV. V was clipped by 3 bases and J by 6 bases; unmatched bases: 5. The CDR3: CASSFTSGINEQFF. The CDR3 DNA follows: TGTGCCAGCAGCTTCACAAGCGGGATCAATGAGCAGTTCTTC.

CDR3: CASSEVGEYTEAFF. The CDR3 DNA follows: TGTGCCAGCAGTGAAGTGGGCGAGTACACTGAAGCTTTCTTT. The chain has TRBV2 and TRBJ1-1; D gene ambiguous. Germline CDR1 is SNHLY and CDR2 is FYNNEI. V lost 1 base and J 3 bases, leaving 9 bases between the germline ends. The CDR3 contains 14 residues.

The rearrangement uses TRBV18 and TRBJ1-1, with 10 bases lining up with TRBD1. This CDR3 has 14 amino acids. V lost 5 bases and J lost 5; bases outside the gene matches: 5. CDR1 is KGHSH and CDR2 is LQKENI in the germline V gene. The CDR3 sequence: CASSSGQGETEAFF. CDR3 DNA: TGTGCCAGCTCATCCGGACAGGGGGAAACTGAAGCTTTCTTT.

The V and J genes are TRBV19 and TRBJ1-5, with no clear D. The germline CDR1 and CDR2 sequences are LNHDA and SQIVND (reference sequence). V lost 3 bases and J 0 bases, leaving 18 bases between the germline ends. This CDR3 has 18 amino acids. Here the CDR3 reads CASSIGLSARFSNQPQHF. The CDR3 nucleotides are TGTGCCAGTAGTATCGGTCTCTCCGCGCGATTTAGCAATCAGCCCCAGCATTTT.

The V and J genes are TRBV4-1 and TRBJ1-4; no clear D. This CDR3 region has 16 residues. In germline, CDR1 is MGHRA, CDR2 YSYEKL. The V end lost 0 bases, the J end lost 3 bases, and 11 bases lay between the germline ends. CDR3 sequence reads: CASSQDPSVANEKLFF. The CDR3 region has the DNA TGCGCCAGCAGCCAAGATCCTTCAGTGGCTAATGAAAAACTGTTTTTT.